This T cell receptor beta chain comes out of a study of T cell clusters in autoimmune cytopenias. Some 34,000 genome equivalents of blood DNA were amplified for TRB. TRB was amplified by touch-down multiplex PCR, primer pools A and B combined. TCRdb reanalyzed the multiplex PCR reads and collapses them to one entry per CDR3 protein, without DNA. The sample includes over 4,500 distinct CDR3 sequences. General study points: TRB repertoire shifts in secondary cytopenia and chronic lymphocytic leukemia mostly reflected lymphoma, not autoimmunity. The T cell clusters came from computational analysis alone and lack functional validation.

Germline lookup yields CDR1 SGHKS and CDR2 YYEKEE (reference sequence). The CDR3 length is 14 residues. In terms of frequency, this clonotype is medium-sized. The antigen is undetermined. The clonotype originates from a human donor with an autoimmune cytopenia or autoimmune hepatitis (not recorded which). Sequenced input: peripheral blood. The rearrangement uses TRBV5-5 and TRBJ1-3; no DNA is available, so the TRBD1 call from TCRdb remains unchecked. The CDR3 sequence: CASSLMGQLNTIYF.